Given below is one T cell receptor beta chain in context. The data are from a study of blood T cell repertoires in COVID-19. Study context: Italy, Spain and the United States were the sources of the convalescent and acute COVID-19 samples.

In terms of age and location, participants ranged from roughly 18 to 95 years and lived in fewer than 30 US areas. Participant-reported clinical history was the basis for cohort assignment. CDR1 is MNHEY, CDR2 SMNVEV, per germline (reference sequence). With 4 bases clipped from V and 2 bases from J, the junction kept 7 bases outside the gene matches. CDR3 length: 15 residues. How the authors handled the data: The assay estimated nucleated cells by amplifying reference gene primers. Assay: immunoSEQ multiplex PCR; the TCRdb copy retains only in-frame clones and omits some. V and J calls and clone size are those listed in that table; D and trimming were worked out from the DNA. This sample yields roughly 250,000 clones, of which about 91% are seen a single time; around 1.3% belongs to the top ten.

This receptor was identified in a woman aged 40 to 49 with acute COVID-19. Sequencing used PBMCs or T cells enriched from blood (not recorded which). This chain connects TRBV27 to TRBJ2-7; 8 nucleotides agree with TRBD2. As DNA, the CDR3 is TGTGCCAGCAGTTCCGGGGGGGGCGGTACCTACGAGCAGTACTTC. Translated, it gives CASSSGGGGTYEQYF.